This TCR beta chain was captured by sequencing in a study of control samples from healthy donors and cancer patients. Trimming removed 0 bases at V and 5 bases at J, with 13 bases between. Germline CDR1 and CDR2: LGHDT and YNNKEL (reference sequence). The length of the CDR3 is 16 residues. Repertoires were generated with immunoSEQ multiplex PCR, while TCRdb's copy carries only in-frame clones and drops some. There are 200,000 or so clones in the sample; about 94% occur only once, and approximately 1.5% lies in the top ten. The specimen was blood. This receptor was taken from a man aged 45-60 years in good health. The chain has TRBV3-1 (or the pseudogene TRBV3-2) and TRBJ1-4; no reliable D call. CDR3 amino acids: CASSQDIGGLNEKLFF. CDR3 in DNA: TGTGCCAGCAGCCAAGATATCGGAGGGTTAAATGAAAAACTGTTTTTT.